This T cell receptor (beta chain) was recovered during a study of T cells in Graves' hyperthyroidism and ophthalmopathy. General study findings and limits: By a 13 V-J model, ophthalmopathy was set apart from stable hyperthyroidism.

Uncontrolled infection, other autoimmune disease, pregnancy or lactation barred patients from enrollment. Fresh peripheral blood, 8 to 10 ml, was the source of the PBMCs. In its sample, this clonotype was seen many times. Its antigen is currently unknown. Amplified regions were TCR beta CDR3 sequences from RNA transcripts. In the first-round RT-PCR of the TCR CDR3, the HTBI primer set was used. TCRdb re-called the multiplex PCR reads with MiXCR, one entry per CDR3 protein. The repertoire holds approximately 740,000 distinct CDR3 sequences, with around 15% as singletons. Between the trimmed V and J ends, which lost 4 bases and 0 bases, there was a span of 14 bases. The CDR3 length is 15 residues. The germline V gene encodes CDR1 SGHRS and CDR2 YFSETQ.

This sequence joins TRBV5-1 and TRBJ2-7; possible D gene TRBD2, 6 bases. The sequenced material came from blood. The receptor was isolated from a woman under 30 with Graves' hyperthyroidism. CDR3 DNA sequence: TGCGCCAGCAGCGGACCGGAGGGGACCTCCTACGAGCAGTACTTC. It translates to CASSGPEGTSYEQYF.